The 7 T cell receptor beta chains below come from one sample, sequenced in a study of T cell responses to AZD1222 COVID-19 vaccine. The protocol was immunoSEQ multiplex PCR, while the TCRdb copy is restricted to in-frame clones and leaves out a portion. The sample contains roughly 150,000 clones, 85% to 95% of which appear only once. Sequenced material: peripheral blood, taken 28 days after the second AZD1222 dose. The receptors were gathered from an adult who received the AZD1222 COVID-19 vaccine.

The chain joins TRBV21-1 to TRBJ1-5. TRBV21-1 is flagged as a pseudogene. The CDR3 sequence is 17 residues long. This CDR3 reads CATRGGHFPRSNQPQHF. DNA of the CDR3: TGTGCCACCCGGGGGGGACATTTCCCTAGAAGCAATCAGCCCCAGCATTTT.

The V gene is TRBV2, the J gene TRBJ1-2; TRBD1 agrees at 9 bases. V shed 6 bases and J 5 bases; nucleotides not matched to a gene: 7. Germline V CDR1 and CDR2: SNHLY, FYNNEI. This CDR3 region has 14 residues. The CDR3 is CASSEQGAGYGYTF. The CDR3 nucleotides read TGTGCCAGCAGCGAACAGGGGGCTGGGTATGGCTACACCTTC. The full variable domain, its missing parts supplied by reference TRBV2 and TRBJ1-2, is EPEVTQTPSHQVTQMGQEVILRCVPISNHLYFYWYRQILGQKVEFLVSFYNNEISEKSEIFDDQFSVERPDGSNFTLKIRSTKLEDSAMYFCASSEQGAGYGYTFGSGTRLTVV.

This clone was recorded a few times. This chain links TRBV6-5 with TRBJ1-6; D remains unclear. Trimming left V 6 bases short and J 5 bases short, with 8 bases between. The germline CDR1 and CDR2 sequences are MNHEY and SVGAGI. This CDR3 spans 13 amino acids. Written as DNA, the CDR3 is TGTGCCAGCAGAAACGTGAATAATTCACCCCTCCACTTT. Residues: CASRNVNNSPLHF.

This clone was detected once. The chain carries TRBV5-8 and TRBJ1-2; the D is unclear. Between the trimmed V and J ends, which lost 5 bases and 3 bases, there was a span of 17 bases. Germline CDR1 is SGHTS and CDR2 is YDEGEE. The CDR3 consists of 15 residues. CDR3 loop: CASRSELTRYYGYTF. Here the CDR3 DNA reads TGTGCCAGCAGGTCCGAGCTTACCCGGTACTATGGCTACACCTTC.

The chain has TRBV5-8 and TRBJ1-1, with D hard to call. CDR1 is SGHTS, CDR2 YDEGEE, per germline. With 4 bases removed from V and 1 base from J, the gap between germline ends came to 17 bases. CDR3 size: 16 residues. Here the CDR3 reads CASSRSEQSRNTEAFF. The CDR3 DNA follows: TGTGCCAGCAGCCGTTCCGAGCAGTCGAGGAACACTGAAGCTTTCTTT.

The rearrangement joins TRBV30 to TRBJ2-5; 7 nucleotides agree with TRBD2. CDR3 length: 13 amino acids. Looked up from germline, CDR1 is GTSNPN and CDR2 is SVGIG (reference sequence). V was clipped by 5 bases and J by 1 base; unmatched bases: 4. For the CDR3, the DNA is TGTGCCTGGCGCGCTAGCGGCCAAGAGACCCAGTACTTC. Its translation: CAWRASGQETQYF.

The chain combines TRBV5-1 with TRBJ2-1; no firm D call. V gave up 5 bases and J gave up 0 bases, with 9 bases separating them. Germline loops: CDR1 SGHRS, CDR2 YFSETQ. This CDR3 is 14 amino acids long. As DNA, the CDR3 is TGCGCCAGCAGAACTCAAAGCTCCTACAATGAGCAGTTCTTC. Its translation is CASRTQSSYNEQFF.